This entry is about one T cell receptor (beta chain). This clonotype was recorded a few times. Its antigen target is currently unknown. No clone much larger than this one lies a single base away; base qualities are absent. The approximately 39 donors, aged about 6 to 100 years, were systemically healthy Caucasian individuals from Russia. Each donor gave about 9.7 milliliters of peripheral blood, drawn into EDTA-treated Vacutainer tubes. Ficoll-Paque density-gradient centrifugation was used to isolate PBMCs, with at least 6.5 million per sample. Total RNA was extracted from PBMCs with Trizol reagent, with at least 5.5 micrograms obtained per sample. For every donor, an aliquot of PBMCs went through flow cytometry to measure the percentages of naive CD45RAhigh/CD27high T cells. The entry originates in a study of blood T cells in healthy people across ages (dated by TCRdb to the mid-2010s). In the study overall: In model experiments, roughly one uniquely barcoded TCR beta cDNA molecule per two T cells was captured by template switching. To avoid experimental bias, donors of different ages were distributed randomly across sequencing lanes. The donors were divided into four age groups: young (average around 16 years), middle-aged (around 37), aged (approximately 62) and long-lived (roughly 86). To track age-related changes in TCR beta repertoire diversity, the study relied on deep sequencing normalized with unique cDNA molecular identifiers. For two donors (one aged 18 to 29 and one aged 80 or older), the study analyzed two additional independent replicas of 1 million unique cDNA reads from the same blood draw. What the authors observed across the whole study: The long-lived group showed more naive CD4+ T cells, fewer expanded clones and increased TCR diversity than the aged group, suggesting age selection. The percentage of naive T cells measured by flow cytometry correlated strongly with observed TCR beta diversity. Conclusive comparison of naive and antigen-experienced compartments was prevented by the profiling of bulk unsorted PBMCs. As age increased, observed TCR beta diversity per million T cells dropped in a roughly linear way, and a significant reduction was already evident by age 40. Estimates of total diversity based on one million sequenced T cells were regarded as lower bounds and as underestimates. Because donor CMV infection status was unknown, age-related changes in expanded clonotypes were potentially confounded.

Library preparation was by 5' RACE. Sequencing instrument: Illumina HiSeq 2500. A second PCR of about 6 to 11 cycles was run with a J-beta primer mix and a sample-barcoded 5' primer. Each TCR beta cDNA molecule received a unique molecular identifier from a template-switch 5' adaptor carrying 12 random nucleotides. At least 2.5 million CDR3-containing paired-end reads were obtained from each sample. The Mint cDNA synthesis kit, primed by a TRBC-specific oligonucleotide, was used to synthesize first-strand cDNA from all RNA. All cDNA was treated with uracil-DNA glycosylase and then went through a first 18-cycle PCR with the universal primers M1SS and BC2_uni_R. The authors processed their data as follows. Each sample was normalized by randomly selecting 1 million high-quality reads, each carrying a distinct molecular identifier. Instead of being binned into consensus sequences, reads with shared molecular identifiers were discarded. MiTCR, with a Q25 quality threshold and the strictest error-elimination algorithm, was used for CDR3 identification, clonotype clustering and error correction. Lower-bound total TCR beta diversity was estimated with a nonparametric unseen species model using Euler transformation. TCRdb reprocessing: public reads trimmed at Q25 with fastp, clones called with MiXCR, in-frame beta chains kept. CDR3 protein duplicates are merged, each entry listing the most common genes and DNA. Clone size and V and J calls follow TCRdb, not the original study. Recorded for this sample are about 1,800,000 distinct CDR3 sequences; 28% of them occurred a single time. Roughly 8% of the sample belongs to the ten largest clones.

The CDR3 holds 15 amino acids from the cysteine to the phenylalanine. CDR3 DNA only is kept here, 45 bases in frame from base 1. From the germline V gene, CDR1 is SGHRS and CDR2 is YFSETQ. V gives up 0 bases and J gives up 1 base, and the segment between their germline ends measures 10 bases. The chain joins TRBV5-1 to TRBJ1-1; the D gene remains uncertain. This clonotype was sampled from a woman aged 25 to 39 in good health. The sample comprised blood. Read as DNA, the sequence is TGCGCCAGCAGCTTGGAGTCGAGTTCGAACACTGAAGCTTTCTTT. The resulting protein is CASSLESSSNTEAFF. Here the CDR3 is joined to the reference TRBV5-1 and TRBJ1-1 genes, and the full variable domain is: KAGVTQTPRYLIKTRGQQVTLSCSPISGHRSVSWYQQTPGQGLQFLFEYFSETQRNKGNFPGRFSGRQFSNSRSEMNVSTLELGDSALYLCASSLESSSNTEAFFGQGTRLTVV.